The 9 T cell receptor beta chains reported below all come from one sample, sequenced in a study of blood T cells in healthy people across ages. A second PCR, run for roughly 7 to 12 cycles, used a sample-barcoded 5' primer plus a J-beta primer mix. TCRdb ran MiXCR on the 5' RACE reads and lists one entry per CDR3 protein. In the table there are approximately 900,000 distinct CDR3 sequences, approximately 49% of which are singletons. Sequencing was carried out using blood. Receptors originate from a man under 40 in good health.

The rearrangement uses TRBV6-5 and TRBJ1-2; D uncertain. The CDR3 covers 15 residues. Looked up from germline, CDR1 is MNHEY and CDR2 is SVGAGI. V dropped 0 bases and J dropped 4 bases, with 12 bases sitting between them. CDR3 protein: CASSYSDPEGYGYTF. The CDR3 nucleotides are TGTGCCAGCAGTTACTCGGACCCCGAGGGCTATGGCTACACCTTC.

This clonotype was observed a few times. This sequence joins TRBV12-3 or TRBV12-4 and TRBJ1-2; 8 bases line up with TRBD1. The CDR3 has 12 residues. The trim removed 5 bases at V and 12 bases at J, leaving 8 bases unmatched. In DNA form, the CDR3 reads TGTGCCAGCAGTCCGGACAGGGTGGGGCACACCTTC. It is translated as CASSPDRVGHTF.

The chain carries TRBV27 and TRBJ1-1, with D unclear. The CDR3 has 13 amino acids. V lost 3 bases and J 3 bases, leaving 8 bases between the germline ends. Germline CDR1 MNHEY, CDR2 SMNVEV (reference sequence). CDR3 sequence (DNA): TGTGCCAGCAGTTTCACCGGGTACACTGAAGCTTTCTTT. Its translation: CASSFTGYTEAFF.

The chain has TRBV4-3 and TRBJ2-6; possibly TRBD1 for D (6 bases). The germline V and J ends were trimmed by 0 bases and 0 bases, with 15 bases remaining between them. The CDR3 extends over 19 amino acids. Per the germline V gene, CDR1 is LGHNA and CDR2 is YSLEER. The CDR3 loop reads CASSQDIGQYDSGANVLTF. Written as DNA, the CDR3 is TGCGCCAGCAGCCAAGATATAGGACAGTATGACTCTGGGGCCAACGTCCTGACTTTC.

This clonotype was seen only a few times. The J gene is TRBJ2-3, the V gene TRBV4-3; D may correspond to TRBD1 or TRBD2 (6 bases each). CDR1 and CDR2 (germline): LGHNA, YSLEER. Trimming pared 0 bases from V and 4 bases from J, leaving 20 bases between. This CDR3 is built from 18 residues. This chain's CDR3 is CASSQDIFGGWVADTQYF. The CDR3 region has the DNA TGCGCCAGCAGCCAAGATATTTTCGGGGGCTGGGTAGCAGATACGCAGTATTTT.

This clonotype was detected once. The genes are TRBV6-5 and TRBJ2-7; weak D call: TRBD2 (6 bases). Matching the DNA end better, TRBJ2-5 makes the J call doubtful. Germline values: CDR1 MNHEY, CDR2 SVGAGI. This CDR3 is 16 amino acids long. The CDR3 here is CASSYSSGSGGKTQYF. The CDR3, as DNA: TGTGCCAGCAGTTACTCTTCCGGGAGTGGAGGGAAGACCCAGTACTTC.

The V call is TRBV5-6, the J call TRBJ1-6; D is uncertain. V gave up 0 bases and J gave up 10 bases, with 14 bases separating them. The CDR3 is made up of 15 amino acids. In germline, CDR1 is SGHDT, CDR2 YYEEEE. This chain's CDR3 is CASSLGQVLNSPLHF. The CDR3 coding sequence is TGTGCCAGCAGCTTGGGCCAGGTGCTTAACTCACCCCTCCACTTT. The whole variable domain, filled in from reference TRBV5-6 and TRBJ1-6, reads DAGVTQSPTHLIKTRGQQVTLRCSPKSGHDTVSWYQQALGQGPQFIFQYYEEEERQRGNFPDRFSGHQFPNYSSELNVNALLLGDSALYLCASSLGQVLNSPLHFGNGTRLTVT.

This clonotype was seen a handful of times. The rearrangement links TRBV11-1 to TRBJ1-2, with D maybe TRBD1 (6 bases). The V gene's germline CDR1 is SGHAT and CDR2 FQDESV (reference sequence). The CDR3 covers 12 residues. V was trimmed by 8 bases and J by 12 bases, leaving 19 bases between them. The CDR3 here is CASSGDAGKDTF. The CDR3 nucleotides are TGTGCCAGCTCAGGGGACGCAGGGAAGGACACCTTC.

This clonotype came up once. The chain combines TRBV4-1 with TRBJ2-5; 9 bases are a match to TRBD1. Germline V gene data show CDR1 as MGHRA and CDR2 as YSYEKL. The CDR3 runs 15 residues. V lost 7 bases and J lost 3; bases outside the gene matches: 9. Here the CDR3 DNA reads TGCGCCAGCAACGCGCCAGGGACAGGGAAAGAGACCCAGTACTTC. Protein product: CASNAPGTGKETQYF.